This entry features one T cell receptor (beta chain) sequence. Its target is unknown. Constant-segment primers and 5'RACE yielded cDNA libraries for TCR alpha and TCR beta, each carrying sample barcodes and UMIs. TCRdb re-called the 5' RACE reads through MiXCR, storing one row per CDR3 protein. The table records 250,000 to 350,000 distinct CDR3 sequences, around 15% of them present only once. This entry belongs to a study of T-cell memory formation after mild COVID-19. Study at large: TCR clustering was largely donor specific. Study results and limitations: The authors did not confirm SARS-CoV-2 specificity of second-wave clones peaking day 37.

Sequencing used PBMCs or a T cell subset sorted from them (not recorded which). The sequence was obtained from a man aged 18 to 29 who had mild COVID-19 (a few samples of this study predate the infection). Cell type and time point are not known.

The CDR3 here is CASSFGLVKTQYF. CDR3 in DNA: TGTGCCAGCAGCTTTGGGCTAGTGAAGACCCAGTACTTC. This sequence joins TRBV5-6 and TRBJ2-5; D is undetermined. The V end lost 2 bases, the J end lost 6 bases, and 11 bases lay between the germline ends. CDR1 and CDR2 (germline): SGHDT, YYEEEE. The CDR3 consists of 13 residues.